The entry below gives a single T cell receptor (beta chain) sequence along with its context. These donors counted as nominally healthy when sampled, but unrecorded immune exposures were likely. A multiplex PCR was run with 60 Vbeta primers and 13 Jbeta primers. Method: immunoSEQ multiplex PCR; TCRdb's copy keeps in-frame clones and lacks some. The sample includes 130,000 or so clones, about three quarters seen only once; the top ten take around 7%. These data belong to a study of cytomegalovirus exposure and HLA in healthy donors. Germline assignment: CDR1 MNHNS and CDR2 SASEGT. Trimming removed 2 bases at V and 8 bases at J, with 7 bases between. The CDR3 is made up of 12 amino acids.

Material: PBMCs. This receptor was obtained from a man aged 40-50 years in good health and CMV-seropositive. V usage is TRBV6-1 and J usage is TRBJ2-1; D is ambiguous. CDR3 nucleotides: TGTGCCAGCAGTGAATTAATAGATGAGCAGTTCTTC. This sequence encodes CASSELIDEQFF.